Listed below are T cell receptor beta chains from one sample, sequenced in a study of blood T cells in healthy people across ages. Via MiXCR, TCRdb re-called the 5' RACE reads, giving one row per CDR3 protein. The sample includes more than 1 million distinct CDR3 sequences, roughly 45% of them seen just once. What was sequenced was blood. All receptors come from an older woman in good health. The conserved cysteine and the conserved F or W are not part of the CDR3 here. Each record gives: J gene, V gene, D gene, CDR3 protein. D genes are given only for firm matches.

TRBJ1-5 TRBV20-1 NA SARGLRGSNQPQH
TRBJ2-1 TRBV10-3 TRBD1 AISLGGQKTEQF
TRBJ2-7 TRBV20-1 TRBD2 SASVVAGSYEQY
TRBJ2-2 TRBV12-3/TRBV12-4 TRBD2 ASSTSSGRRTGELF
TRBJ1-2 TRBV4-2 NA ASQREAGLPPGYT
TRBJ1-5 TRBV29-1 NA SVVIGTLNQPQH
TRBJ2-7 TRBV15 NA ATSRDHGYEQY
TRBJ2-3 TRBV28 TRBD1 ASSEDRVADTQY
TRBJ2-3 TRBV20-1 NA SASRPYGGRKYSTDTQY
TRBJ1-2 TRBV7-9 TRBD1 ASSSTGDREDYT
TRBJ1-2 TRBV5-1 TRBD1 ASSRTGGDYGYT
TRBJ2-7 TRBV12-3/TRBV12-4 NA ASRRTDYEQY
TRBJ2-1 TRBV7-2 NA ASSLAGGRYNEQF
TRBJ2-7 TRBV20-1 NA SASSGDDYEQY
TRBJ2-5 TRBV29-1 NA SVRPAETETQY
TRBJ2-7 TRBV6-5 TRBD2 ASRGLALHEQY
TRBJ2-7 TRBV28 TRBD1 ASSGQGTYYEQY
TRBJ2-1 TRBV20-1 TRBD2 SASRTSNNEQF
NA TRBV10-2 TRBD2 ASSEVAGSINIQY
TRBJ2-7 TRBV20-1 NA SASSRGRTSVDEQY
TRBJ2-1 TRBV20-1 NA SARDYGSGSPNEQF
TRBJ1-2 TRBV18 TRBD1 ASSQGTAYGYT
TRBJ2-5 TRBV29-1 TRBD1 SVDTGGLWEQY
TRBJ2-1 TRBV11-2 NA ASSLLGLWNNEQF
TRBJ2-2 TRBV10-3 TRBD2 AISPERGGSSTGELF
TRBJ1-5 TRBV15 NA ATSKQGSNQPQH
TRBJ2-3 TRBV27 NA ASSFLGVSDTQY
TRBJ2-1 TRBV9 NA ASSVGGGSNEQF
TRBJ2-1 TRBV27 NA ASSPGVISGNEQF
TRBJ2-1 TRBV12-3/TRBV12-4 TRBD2 ASSLQGPGLAFNEQF
TRBJ2-3 TRBV5-1 NA ASRPGEGDTQY
TRBJ2-3 TRBV29-1 TRBD2 SVDGLAGGPGDTQY
TRBJ2-3 TRBV7-9 TRBD2 ASSLGRGGSTDTQY
TRBJ2-7 TRBV4-1 NA ASGGGQFTYEQY
TRBJ2-5 TRBV27 NA ASSSTAIGEQY
TRBJ1-1 TRBV7-2 NA ASSLAGAGGTEAF
TRBJ2-1 TRBV3-1 TRBD1 ASSHSDRVGFNEQF
TRBJ2-3 TRBV9 NA ASSEAGRNTDTQY
TRBJ2-3 TRBV20-1 TRBD2 SASARREVTDTQY
TRBJ2-7 TRBV20-1 NA SAREEWGYSSEQY
TRBJ1-4 TRBV15 NA ATSRDLKEKLF